This T cell receptor (beta chain) was recorded in a study of blood T cell repertoires in COVID-19. Study background: PBMCs, B-cell-depleted T cells, or T cells provided the cDNA or gDNA that made up the material.

There are 20 residues in the CDR3. V was pared by 3 bases and J by 4 bases, with 19 bases of the junction left unmatched. Germline CDR1 and CDR2: KGHSH and LQKENI. Source study methods: Researchers report that nucleated cell counts were estimated from reference gene primer amplification. Profiling relied on immunoSEQ multiplex PCR, and the TCRdb table lists in-frame clones only, not all of them. That table supplies the V and J calls and clone size; D and trimming were determined from the DNA. The top ten hold over 4% of the sample, which has about 39,000 clones, approximately 96% seen once. Material for sequencing was peripheral blood. The J gene is TRBJ2-1, the V gene TRBV18; 9 nucleotides line up with TRBD1. This clonotype was obtained from a human donor with active COVID-19. The donor label of this sample is uncertain. The CDR3: CASSPSRDREERVSYNEQFF. For the CDR3, the DNA is TGTGCCAGCTCACCGTCTCGGGACAGGGAAGAGAGGGTTTCATACAATGAGCAGTTCTTC.